This record concerns one TCR beta chain sequence. This CDR3 is built from 15 residues. V trimming: 7 bases; J trimming: 0 bases; junction bases outside the gene matches: 4. Per the germline V gene, CDR1 is MDHEN and CDR2 is SYDVKM. Profiling relied on immunoSEQ multiplex PCR, and the TCRdb table lists in-frame clones only, not all of them. The sample yields about 600,000 clones, more than 95% seen once. This sample is drawn from a study of shared clonotypes between healthy human individuals. Specimen: naive CD4+ T cells sorted from blood. Subset denoted: CD45RA+ positively selected. This chain uses TRBV28 with TRBJ2-1, with 9 bases lining up with TRBD2. The clonotype comes from a woman in her twenties or thirties in good health. Written as DNA, the CDR3 is TGTGCCAGCACCAGTAGCGGGAGCTCCTACAATGAGCAGTTCTTC. Amino acid sequence: CASTSSGSSYNEQFF.